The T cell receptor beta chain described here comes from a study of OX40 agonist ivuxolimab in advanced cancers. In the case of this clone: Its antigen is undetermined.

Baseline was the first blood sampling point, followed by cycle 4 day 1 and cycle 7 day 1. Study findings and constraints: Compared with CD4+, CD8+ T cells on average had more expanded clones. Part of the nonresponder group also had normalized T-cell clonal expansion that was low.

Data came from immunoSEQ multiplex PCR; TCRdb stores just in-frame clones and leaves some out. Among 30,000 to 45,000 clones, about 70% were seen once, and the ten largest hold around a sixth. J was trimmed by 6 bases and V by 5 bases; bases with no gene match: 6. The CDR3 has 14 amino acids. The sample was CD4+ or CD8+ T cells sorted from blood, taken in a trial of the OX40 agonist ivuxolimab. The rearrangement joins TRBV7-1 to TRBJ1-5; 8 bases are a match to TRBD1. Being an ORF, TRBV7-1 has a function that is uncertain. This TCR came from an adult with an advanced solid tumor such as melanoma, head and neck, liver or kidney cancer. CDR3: CASSVDRGGQPQHF. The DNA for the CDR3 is TGTGCCAGCAGCGTCGACAGGGGAGGTCAGCCCCAGCATTTT.